This note documents a single T cell receptor beta chain sequence. Germline V gene lookup returns CDR1 KGHSH and CDR2 LQKENI. The V end was cut by 4 bases, the J end by 0 bases, with 10 bases between. The CDR3 sequence is 15 residues long. This sample is part of a study of blood T cell repertoires in COVID-19. Study as a whole: Italy, Spain and the United States were the sources of the convalescent and acute COVID-19 samples. From T cells, B-cell-depleted T cells, or PBMCs came the material, which was cDNA or gDNA.

Original processing methods: Amplification of reference gene primers was used by the study to estimate nucleated cell counts. The method was immunoSEQ multiplex PCR; TCRdb's version includes in-frame clones alone and lacks a portion of them. The V and J calls and clone size come from that table; D and trimming were worked out from the DNA. Seen here are about 64,000 clones, 80% to 90% observed once, and the top ten hold 40% to 45%. Enrolled during active infection, Seattle patients were then followed longitudinally. The sequencing sample was made of peripheral blood. The chain has TRBV18 and TRBJ1-3; D call uncertain. This clonotype was obtained from a woman aged 55-69 years with COVID-19, enrolled during active disease. CDR3 sequence: CASSLHSDSGNTIYF. CDR3 sequence (DNA): TGTGCCAGCTCACTTCACAGTGACTCTGGAAACACCATATATTTT. The full variable domain, with the rest looked up from reference TRBV18 and TRBJ1-3, is NAGVMQNPRHLVRRRGQEARLRCSPMKGHSHVYWYRQLPEEGLKFMVYLQKENIIDESGMPKERFSAEFPKEGPSILRIQQVVRGDSAAYFCASSLHSDSGNTIYFGEGSWLTVV.